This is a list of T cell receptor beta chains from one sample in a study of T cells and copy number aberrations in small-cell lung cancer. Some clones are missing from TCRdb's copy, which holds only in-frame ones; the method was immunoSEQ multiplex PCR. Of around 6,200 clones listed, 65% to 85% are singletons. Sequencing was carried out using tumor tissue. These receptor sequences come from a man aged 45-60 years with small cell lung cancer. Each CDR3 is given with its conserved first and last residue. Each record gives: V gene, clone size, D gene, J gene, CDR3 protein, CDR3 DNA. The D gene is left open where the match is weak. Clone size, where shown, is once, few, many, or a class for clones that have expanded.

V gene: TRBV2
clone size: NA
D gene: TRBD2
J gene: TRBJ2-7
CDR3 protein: CASTGTSGTYEQYF
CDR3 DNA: TGTGCCAGCACCGGGACTAGCGGGACCTACGAGCAGTACTTC

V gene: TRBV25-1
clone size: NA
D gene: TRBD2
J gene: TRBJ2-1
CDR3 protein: CASSELGTSNNEQFF
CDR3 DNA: TGTGCCAGCAGTGAACTCGGGACTAGTAACAATGAGCAGTTCTTC

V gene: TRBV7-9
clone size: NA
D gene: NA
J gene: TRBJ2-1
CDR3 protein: CASSFGGVDEQFF
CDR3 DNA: TGTGCCAGCAGCTTTGGCGGGGTGGATGAGCAGTTCTTC

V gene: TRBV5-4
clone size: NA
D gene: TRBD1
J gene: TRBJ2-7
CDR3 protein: CASRPWGQDHYEQYF
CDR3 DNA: TGTGCCAGCAGGCCTTGGGGACAGGACCACTACGAGCAGTACTTC

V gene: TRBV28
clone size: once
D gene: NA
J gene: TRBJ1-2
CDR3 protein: CASSPLFYGYTF
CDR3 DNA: TGTGCCAGCAGTCCTCTATTCTATGGCTACACCTTC

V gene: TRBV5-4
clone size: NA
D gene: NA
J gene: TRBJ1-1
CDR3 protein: CASSLDVSGIEAFF
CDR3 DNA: TGTGCCAGCAGCTTGGACGTATCGGGAATCGAAGCTTTCTTT

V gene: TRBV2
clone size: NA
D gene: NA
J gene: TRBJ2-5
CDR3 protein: CASSEAGRGETQYF
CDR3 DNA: TGTGCCAGCAGTGAAGCTGGCCGAGGGGAGACCCAGTACTTC

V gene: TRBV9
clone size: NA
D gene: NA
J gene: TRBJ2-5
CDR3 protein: CASSVAPLAQETQYF
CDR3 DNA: TGTGCCAGCAGCGTAGCCCCACTAGCCCAAGAGACCCAGTACTTC

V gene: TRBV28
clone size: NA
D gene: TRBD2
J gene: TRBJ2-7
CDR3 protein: CASSTFNGGEQYF
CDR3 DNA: TGTGCCAGCAGTACCTTTAACGGGGGGGAGCAGTACTTC

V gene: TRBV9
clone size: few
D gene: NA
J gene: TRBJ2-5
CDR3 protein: CASSLGTTVETQYF
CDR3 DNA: TGTGCCAGCAGCTTAGGAACTACGGTCGAGACCCAGTACTTC

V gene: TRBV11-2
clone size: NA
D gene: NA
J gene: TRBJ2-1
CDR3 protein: CASSLQGYSGEQFF
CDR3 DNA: TGTGCCAGCAGCTTACAGGGTTATTCGGGTGAGCAGTTCTTC

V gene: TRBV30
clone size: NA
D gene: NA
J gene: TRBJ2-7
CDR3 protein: CAWTRSAGAQYF
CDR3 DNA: TGTGCCTGGACACGCTCGGCGGGGGCGCAGTACTTC

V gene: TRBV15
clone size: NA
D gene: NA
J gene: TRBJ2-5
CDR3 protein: CATSRDLETQYF
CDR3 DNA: TGTGCCACCAGCAGAGATCTGGAGACCCAGTACTTC

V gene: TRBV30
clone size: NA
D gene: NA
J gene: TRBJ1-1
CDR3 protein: CAWRAQGGRTEAFF
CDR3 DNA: TGTGCCTGGAGGGCACAGGGCGGGAGGACTGAAGCTTTCTTT

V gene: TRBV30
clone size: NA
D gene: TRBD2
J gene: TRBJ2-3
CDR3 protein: CAWRGTSLGGTDTQYF
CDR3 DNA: TGTGCCTGGAGGGGAACTAGTTTGGGAGGGACAGATACGCAGTATTTT

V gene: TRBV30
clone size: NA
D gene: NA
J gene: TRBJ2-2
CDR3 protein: CAWSPRGRDTGELFF
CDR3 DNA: TGTGCCTGGAGTCCCCGAGGAAGAGACACCGGGGAGCTGTTTTTT

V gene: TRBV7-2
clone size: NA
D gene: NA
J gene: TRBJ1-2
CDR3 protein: CASSSTGTSYGYTF
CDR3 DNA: TGTGCCAGCAGCTCGACCGGGACAAGTTATGGCTACACCTTC

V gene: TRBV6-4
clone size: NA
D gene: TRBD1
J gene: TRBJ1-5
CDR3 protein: CASSRDSGQPQHF
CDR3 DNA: TGTGCCAGCAGTCGGGACAGCGGACAGCCCCAGCATTTT

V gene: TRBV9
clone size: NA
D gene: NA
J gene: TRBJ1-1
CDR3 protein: CASSVDGNMNTEAFF
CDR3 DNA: TGTGCCAGCAGCGTAGACGGGAACATGAACACTGAAGCTTTCTTT

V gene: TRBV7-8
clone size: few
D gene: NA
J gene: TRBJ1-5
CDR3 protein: CASSLAGAGQPQHF
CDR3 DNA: TGTGCCAGCAGCTTAGCAGGGGCAGGTCAGCCCCAGCATTTT

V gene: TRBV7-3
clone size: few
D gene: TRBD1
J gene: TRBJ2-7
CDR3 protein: CASSLSGDSHYEQYF
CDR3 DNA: TGTGCCAGCAGCTTATCCGGGGACAGCCACTACGAGCAGTACTTC

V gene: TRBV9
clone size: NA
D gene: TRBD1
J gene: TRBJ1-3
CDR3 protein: CASSAPDREDTIYF
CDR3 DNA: TGTGCCAGCAGCGCACCGGACAGGGAGGACACCATATATTTT

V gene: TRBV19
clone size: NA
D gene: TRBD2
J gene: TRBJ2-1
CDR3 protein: CASSRLAGGQNEQFF
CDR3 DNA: TGTGCCAGTTCCCGACTAGCGGGAGGCCAAAATGAGCAGTTCTTC

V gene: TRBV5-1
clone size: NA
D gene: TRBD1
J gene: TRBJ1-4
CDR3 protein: CASSSQGATATNEKLFF
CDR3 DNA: TGCGCCAGCAGCTCACAGGGGGCGACAGCAACTAATGAAAAACTGTTTTTT

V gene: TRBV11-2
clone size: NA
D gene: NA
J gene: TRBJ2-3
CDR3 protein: CASTQLRDTQYF
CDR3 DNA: TGTGCCAGCACCCAACTACGGGATACGCAGTATTTT

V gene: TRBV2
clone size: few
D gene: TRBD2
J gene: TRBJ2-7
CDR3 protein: CASTWTRMGEQYF
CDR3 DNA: TGTGCCAGCACATGGACTAGGATGGGCGAGCAGTACTTC

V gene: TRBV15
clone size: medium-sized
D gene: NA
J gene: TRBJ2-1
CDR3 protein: CATSRDIQREQFF
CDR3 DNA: TGTGCCACCAGCAGAGATATACAGCGGGAGCAGTTCTTC

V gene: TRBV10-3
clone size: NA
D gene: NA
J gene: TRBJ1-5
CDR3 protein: CAISESLGRTLNQPQHF
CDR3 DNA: TGTGCCATCAGTGAGTCGCTGGGGAGGACACTAAATCAGCCCCAGCATTTT

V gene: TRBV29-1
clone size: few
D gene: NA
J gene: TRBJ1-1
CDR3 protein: CSVGQGRVNTEAFF
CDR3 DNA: TGCAGCGTTGGCCAGGGGAGGGTGAACACTGAAGCTTTCTTT

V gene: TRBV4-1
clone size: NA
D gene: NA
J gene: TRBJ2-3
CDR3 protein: CASSQQPSTDTQYF
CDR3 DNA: TGCGCCAGCAGCCAGCAACCTAGCACAGATACGCAGTATTTT

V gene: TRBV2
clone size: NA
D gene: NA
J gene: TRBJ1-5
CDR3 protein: CASSRGRVSNQPQHF
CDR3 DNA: TGTGCCAGCAGCCGGGGCAGGGTTAGCAATCAGCCCCAGCATTTT

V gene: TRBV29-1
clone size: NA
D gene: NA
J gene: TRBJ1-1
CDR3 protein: CSGRLNTEAFF
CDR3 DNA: TGCAGCGGACGGTTGAACACTGAAGCTTTCTTT

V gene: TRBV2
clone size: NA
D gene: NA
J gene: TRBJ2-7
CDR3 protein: CATTDNGREQYF
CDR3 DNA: TGTGCCACCACTGACAACGGCCGCGAGCAGTACTTC

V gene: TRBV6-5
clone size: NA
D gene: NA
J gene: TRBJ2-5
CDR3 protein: CASSPTTGIQETQYF
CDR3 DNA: TGTGCCAGCAGTCCCACTACAGGAATTCAAGAGACCCAGTACTTC

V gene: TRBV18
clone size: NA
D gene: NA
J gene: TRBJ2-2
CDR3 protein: CASSPPISVTGELFF
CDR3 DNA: TGTGCCAGCTCACCACCGATCTCCGTCACCGGGGAGCTATTTTTT

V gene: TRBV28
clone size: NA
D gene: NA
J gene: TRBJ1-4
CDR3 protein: CASSLIVGGLFF
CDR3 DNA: TGTGCCAGCAGTTTAATAGTTGGAGGACTGTTTTTT

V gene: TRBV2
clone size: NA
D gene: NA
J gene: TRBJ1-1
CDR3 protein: CASSAGVSYTEAFF
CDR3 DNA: TGTGCCAGCAGTGCTGGGGTCAGTTACACTGAAGCTTTCTTT

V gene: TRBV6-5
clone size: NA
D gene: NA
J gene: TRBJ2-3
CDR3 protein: CASSPTTDTQYF
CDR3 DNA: TGTGCCAGCAGCCCTACCACAGATACGCAGTATTTT

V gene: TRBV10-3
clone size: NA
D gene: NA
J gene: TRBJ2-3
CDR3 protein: CAISPDVDTQYF
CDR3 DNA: TGTGCCATCTCCCCGGATGTAGATACGCAGTATTTT

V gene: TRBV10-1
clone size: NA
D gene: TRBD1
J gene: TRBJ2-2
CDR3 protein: CASSLTGANTGELFF
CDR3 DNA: TGCGCCAGCAGTCTGACAGGGGCTAACACCGGGGAGCTGTTTTTT

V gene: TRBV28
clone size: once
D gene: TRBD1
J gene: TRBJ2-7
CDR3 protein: CASSFRDRVYEQYF
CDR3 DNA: TGTGCCAGCAGTTTTCGGGACAGGGTCTACGAGCAGTACTTC

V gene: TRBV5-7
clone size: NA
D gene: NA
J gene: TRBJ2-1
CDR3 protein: CASSFARQGRSYNEQFF
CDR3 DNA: TGTGCCAGCAGCTTTGCTAGGCAGGGACGCTCCTACAATGAGCAGTTCTTC

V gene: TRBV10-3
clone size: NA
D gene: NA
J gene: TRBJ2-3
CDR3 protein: CAINRDKSTDTQYF
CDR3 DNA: TGTGCCATCAACCGGGACAAATCCACAGATACGCAGTATTTT

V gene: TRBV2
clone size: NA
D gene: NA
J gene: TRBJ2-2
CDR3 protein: CAKNRNTGELFF
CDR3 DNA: TGTGCCAAAAACAGGAACACCGGGGAGCTGTTTTTT

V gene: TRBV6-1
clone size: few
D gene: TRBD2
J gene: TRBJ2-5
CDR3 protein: CASSVAGQQETQYF
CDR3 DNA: TGTGCCAGCAGCGTAGCGGGACAACAAGAGACCCAGTACTTC

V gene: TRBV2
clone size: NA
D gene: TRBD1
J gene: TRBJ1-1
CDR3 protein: CASSERRDRAEAFF
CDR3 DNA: TGTGCCAGCAGTGAGCGAAGAGACAGGGCTGAAGCTTTCTTT

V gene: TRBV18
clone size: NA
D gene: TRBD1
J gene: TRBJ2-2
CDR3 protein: CASSYSRQGAITGELFF
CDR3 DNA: TGTGCCAGCTCATACTCCCGACAGGGGGCGATCACCGGGGAGCTGTTTTTT

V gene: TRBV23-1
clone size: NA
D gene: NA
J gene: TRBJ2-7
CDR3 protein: CASSLNTSPSYEQYF
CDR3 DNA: TGCGCCAGCAGTCTTAATACCTCCCCCTCCTACGAGCAGTACTTC

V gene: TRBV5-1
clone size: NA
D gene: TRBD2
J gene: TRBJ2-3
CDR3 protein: CASFGGTFTDTQYF
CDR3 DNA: TGCGCCAGCTTCGGGGGGACCTTCACAGATACGCAGTATTTT

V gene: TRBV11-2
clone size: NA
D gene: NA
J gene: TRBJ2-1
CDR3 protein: CASSLTALRYNEQFF
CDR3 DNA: TGTGCCAGCAGCTTAACGGCTTTGCGCTACAATGAGCAGTTCTTC

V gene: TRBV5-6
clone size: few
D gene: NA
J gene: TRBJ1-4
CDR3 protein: CASSLGSSGTNEKLFF
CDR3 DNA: TGTGCCAGCAGCTTGGGATCATCTGGGACTAATGAAAAACTGTTTTTT

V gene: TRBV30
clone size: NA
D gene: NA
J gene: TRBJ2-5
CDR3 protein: CAWSESWGGETQYF
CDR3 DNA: TGTGCCTGGAGTGAAAGCTGGGGTGGGGAGACCCAGTACTTC

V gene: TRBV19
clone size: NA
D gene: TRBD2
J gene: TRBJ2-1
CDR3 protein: CASSRLAGYNEQFF
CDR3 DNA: TGTGCCAGTTCCCGACTAGCGGGTTACAATGAGCAGTTCTTC

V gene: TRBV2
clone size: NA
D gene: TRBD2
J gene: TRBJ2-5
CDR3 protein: CASSEGRLAGRETQYF
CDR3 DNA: TGTGCCAGCAGTGAGGGTCGCCTAGCGGGACGAGAGACCCAGTACTTC

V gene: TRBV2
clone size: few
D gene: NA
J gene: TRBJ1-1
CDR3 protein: CASRRDQVDTEAFF
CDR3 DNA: TGTGCCAGCAGGAGGGACCAAGTGGACACTGAAGCTTTCTTT